This passage covers 12 T cell receptor beta chains from one sample sequenced in a study of T cell changes during pregnancy in multiple sclerosis (dated 2019 in TCRdb). Library preparation used the immunoSEQ multiplex PCR assay. Imported from immuneACCESS, the table was reduced by TCRdb to in-frame sequences with V and J called. These copies leave out some clones; in studies compared against another copy, an unresolved V gene accounts for under half, and the cause of the remainder is not known. The sample profile shows over 35,000 clones; roughly nine tenths of them were found once. The top ten constitute over 0.4% of the sample. Sequenced here: CD4+ T cells from peripheral blood mononuclear cells, sampled in the third trimester of pregnancy. These TCRs come from a female donor in good health, enrolled as a control in a pregnancy study.

The chain couples TRBV2 to TRBJ2-7; a weak D match, TRBD2 (6 bases). Germline assignment: CDR1 SNHLY and CDR2 FYNNEI. The CDR3 covers 16 residues. V gave up 4 bases and J gave up 4 bases, with 20 bases separating them. DNA of the CDR3: TGTGCCAGCAGTGTAGCGCGGGGCCCCGGGGTTTACGAGCAGTACTTC. Translating gives CASSVARGPGVYEQYF. Variable domain in full (rest from reference TRBV2 and TRBJ2-7): EPEVTQTPSHQVTQMGQEVILRCVPISNHLYFYWYRQILGQKVEFLVSFYNNEISEKSEIFDDQFSVERPDGSNFTLKIRSTKLEDSAMYFCASSVARGPGVYEQYFGPGTRLTVT.

This chain links TRBV4-1 with TRBJ2-7, with D possibly TRBD2 on 6 matching bases. V lost 4 bases and J 2 bases, leaving 21 bases between the germline ends. There are 17 residues in the CDR3. Germline loops: CDR1 MGHRA, CDR2 YSYEKL. The CDR3 DNA sequence: TGCGCCAGCAGCCGGGGACTTTCGGCGCCTTCCCCCTACGAGCAGTACTTC. Encoded protein: CASSRGLSAPSPYEQYF.

V gene TRBV5-5 combines with J gene TRBJ2-7; 7 nucleotides match TRBD1. V lost 3 bases to trimming and J lost 11 bases; unmatched junction nucleotides: 11. CDR1 and CDR2 from the germline V gene are SGHKS and YYEKEE (reference sequence). This CDR3 region has 13 residues. This CDR3 is CASSSPGDRVKYF. CDR3 in DNA: TGTGCCAGCAGCTCCCCCGGAGACAGGGTAAAGTACTTC.

The chain recombines TRBV9 with TRBJ2-3; TRBD2 aligns across 11 bases. V was pared by 4 bases and J by 4 bases, with 23 bases of the junction left unmatched. The CDR3 covers 21 residues. Germline V gene data show CDR1 as SGDLS and CDR2 as YYNGEE. In nucleotides, the CDR3 is TGTGCCAGCAGCCCGACCATCGCCCCACGGGCTAGCGGGGGGCGGGCAGATACGCAGTATTTT. It yields the protein CASSPTIAPRASGGRADTQYF.

The CDR3 region is CASSLWRGTGLRYMNTEAFF. The CDR3 DNA is TGTGCCAGCAGTTTATGGAGGGGGACAGGCTTACGTTATATGAACACTGAAGCTTTCTTT. This chain connects TRBV27 to TRBJ1-1; 8 nucleotides line up with TRBD1. This CDR3 comprises 20 residues. Germline V gives CDR1 MNHEY, CDR2 SMNVEV (reference sequence). The V gene end was trimmed by 1 base and the J gene end by 0 bases; junction bases not matched to a gene: 16.

The chain joins TRBV6-4 to TRBJ2-5; 9 nucleotides line up with TRBD2. V lost 6 bases, J lost 4 bases, and 6 bases stayed unmatched. CDR3 length equals 14 residues. Germline-derived CDR1 and CDR2 are MRHNA and SNTAGT. The CDR3 sequence is CASRGGGAGETQYF. The CDR3 bases are TGTGCCAGCAGGGGCGGGGGGGCCGGAGAGACCCAGTACTTC.

This clone was recorded a few times. The rearrangement joins TRBV11-2 to TRBJ2-6, with a possible D match to TRBD2 (6 bases). The germline CDR1 and CDR2 sequences are SGHAT and FQNNGV. The CDR3 length is 17 residues. Trimming removed 2 bases from V and 0 bases from J, with 11 bases in between. The CDR3 bases are TGTGCCAGCAGCTTAATGGGACTTCTCTCTGGGGCCAACGTCCTGACTTTC. Amino acids: CASSLMGLLSGANVLTF.

The chain couples TRBV25-1 to TRBJ1-3, with unresolved D. This CDR3 contains 14 residues. Germline CDR1 reads MGHDK; CDR2 reads SYGVNS. V was shortened by 6 bases and J by 4 bases, with 13 bases between the two germline ends. CDR3: CASRAAAIGNTIYF. The CDR3 DNA is TGTGCCAGCAGAGCGGCTGCTATCGGAAACACCATATATTTT.

V usage is TRBV7-2 and J usage is TRBJ1-2; TRBD1 might be the D (6 bases). With 5 bases removed from V and 6 bases from J, the gap between germline ends came to 19 bases. CDR1 and CDR2 (germline): SGHTA, FQGNSA. The CDR3 length is 15 residues. Written as DNA, the CDR3 is TGTGCCAGCAGCCTATCCTCTACAGGGTCTGATGGCTACACCTTC. Translated: CASSLSSTGSDGYTF.

The V call is TRBV27, the J call TRBJ1-3, with unresolved D. Germline V gene lookup returns CDR1 MNHEY and CDR2 SMNVEV (reference sequence). The V and J ends lost 4 bases and 4 bases respectively, with 17 bases between them. The CDR3 consists of 16 residues. The CDR3 nucleotides are TGTGCCAGCAGTTACGCTCCATGGGCGCCGGGAAACACCATATATTTT. Its translation is CASSYAPWAPGNTIYF.

Here the CDR3 reads CASSLQSQETQYF. In DNA, the CDR3 is TGTGCCAGCAGTTTACAGTCACAAGAGACCCAGTACTTC. The chain is built from TRBV27 and TRBJ2-5; no definite D call. The germline CDR1 and CDR2 sequences are MNHEY and SMNVEV (reference sequence). V was cut by 2 bases and J by 2 bases, with 6 bases left in between. The CDR3 has 13 residues.

The CDR3 region has the DNA TGTGCCAGCGGGCAGGGCCCCCCCTACGAGCAGTACTTC. This sequence encodes CASGQGPPYEQYF. This chain connects TRBV27 to TRBJ2-7; D is perhaps TRBD1 (5 bases). V shed 8 bases and J shed 2 bases, with 13 bases lying between them. Germline assignment: CDR1 MNHEY and CDR2 SMNVEV (reference sequence). The CDR3 loop spans 13 amino acids.